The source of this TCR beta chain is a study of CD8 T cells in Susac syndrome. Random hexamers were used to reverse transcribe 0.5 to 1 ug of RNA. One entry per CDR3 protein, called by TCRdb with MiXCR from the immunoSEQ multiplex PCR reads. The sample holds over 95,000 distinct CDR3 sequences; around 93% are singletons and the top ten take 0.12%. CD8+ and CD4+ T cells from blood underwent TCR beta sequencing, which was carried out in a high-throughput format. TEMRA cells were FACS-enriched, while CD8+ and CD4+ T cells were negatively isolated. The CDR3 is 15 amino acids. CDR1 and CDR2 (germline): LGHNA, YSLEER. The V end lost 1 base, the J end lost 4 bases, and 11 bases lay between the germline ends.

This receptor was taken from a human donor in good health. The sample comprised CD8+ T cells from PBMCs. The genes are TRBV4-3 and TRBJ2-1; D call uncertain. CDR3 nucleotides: TGCGCCAGCAGCCAAGCTAAACCCTCTTACAATGAGCAGTTCTTC. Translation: CASSQAKPSYNEQFF.